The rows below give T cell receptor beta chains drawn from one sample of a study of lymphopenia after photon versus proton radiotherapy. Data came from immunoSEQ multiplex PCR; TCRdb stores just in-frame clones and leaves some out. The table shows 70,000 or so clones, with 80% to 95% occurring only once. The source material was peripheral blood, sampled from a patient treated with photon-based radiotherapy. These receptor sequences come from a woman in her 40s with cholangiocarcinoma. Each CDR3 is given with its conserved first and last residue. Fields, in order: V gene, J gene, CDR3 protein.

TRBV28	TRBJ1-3	CASSQGGTADTIYF
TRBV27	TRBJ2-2	CASSVLANTGELFF
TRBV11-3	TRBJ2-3	CASSYGTGGSSTDTQYF
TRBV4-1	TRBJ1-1	CASSPSGFTEAFF
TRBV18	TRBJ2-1	CASSPDSSSYNEQFF
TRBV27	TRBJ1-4	CASGALNEKLFF
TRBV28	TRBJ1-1	CASSFPKTVNTEAFF
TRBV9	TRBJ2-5	CASSAGLAGGYQETQYF
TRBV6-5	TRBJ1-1	CASSTLKMNTEAFF
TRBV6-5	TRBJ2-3	CASSFFPGGDTQYF
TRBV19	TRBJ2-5	CASSISSGRIETQYF
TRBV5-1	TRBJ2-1	CASSGGTSVVLYNEQFF
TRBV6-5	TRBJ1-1	CASSYTDNTEAFF
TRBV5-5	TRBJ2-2	CASSSTGANTGELFF
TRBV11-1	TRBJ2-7	CASSAGKGQGYYEQYF
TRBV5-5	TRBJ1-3	CASSLDRKNTIYF
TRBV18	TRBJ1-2	CASSPDRGTNYGYTF
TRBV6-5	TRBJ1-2	CASSLTGQGYGYTF
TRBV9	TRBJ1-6	CASSVGNTYNSPLHF
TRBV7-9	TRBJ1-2	CASSLARVGGHYGYTF
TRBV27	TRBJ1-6	CASITITGRDSFSPLHF
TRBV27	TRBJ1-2	CASSLGGAGGYTF
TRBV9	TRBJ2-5	CASSSTGTSAKTQYF
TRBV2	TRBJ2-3	CASRVDITDTQYF
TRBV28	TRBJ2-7	CASSSYYEQYF
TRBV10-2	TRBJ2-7	CASSELRELYEQYF
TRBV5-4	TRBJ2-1	CASTPEGGRDEQFF
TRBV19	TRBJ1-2	CASSIPGPGGYTF
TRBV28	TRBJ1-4	CASSFSGWTNEKLFF
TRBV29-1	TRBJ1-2	CSVVANYGYTF
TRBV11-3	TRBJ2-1	CASSQGGGRRDEQFF
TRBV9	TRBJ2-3	CASSVGEARTDTQYF
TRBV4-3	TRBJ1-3	CASSQEGAAGNTIYF
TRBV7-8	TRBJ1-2	CASSLERSTGVRGYTF
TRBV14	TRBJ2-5	CASSQLGRETQYF
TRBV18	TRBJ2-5	CASSPQGIQETQYF
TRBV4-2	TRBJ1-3	CASSQGGTGNTIYF
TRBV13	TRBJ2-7	CASSLTSFEQYF
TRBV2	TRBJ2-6	CASTAGSSGANVLTF
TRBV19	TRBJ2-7	CASSIRGSAYEQYF
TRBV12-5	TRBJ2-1	CASGLVALTRDREDYNEQFF
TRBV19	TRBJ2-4	CASSSWGAKNIQYF
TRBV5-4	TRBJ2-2	CASSSTQGGTGELFF
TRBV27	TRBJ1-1	CASSLLPVRGAFF
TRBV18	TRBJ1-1	CASSPQDKGGTEAFF
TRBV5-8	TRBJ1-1	CASRRADTEAFF
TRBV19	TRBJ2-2	CASKTSNTGELFF
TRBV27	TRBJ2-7	CASRGRGRDGDAYEQYF
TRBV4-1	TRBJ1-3	CASSRSQGALGNTIYF
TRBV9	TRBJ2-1	CASSASGSSYNEQFF
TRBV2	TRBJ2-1	CASITGLAGESIQNNEQFF